The 14 T cell receptor beta chains in this list originate from one sample, sequenced in a study of CD8+CD57+ T cells in acquired aplastic anemia. Genomic DNA was employed as the template in profiling TCR beta VDJ and CDR3. MiXCR, run by TCRdb on the reads, gives a single entry per CDR3 protein. The data show 150,000 to 200,000 distinct CDR3 sequences, 50% to 75% seen once. Material: sorted CD4+, CD8+, or CD8+CD57+ T cells (not recorded which) from PBMCs. The receptors were sampled from a human donor with severe aplastic anemia or a healthy control (not recorded which).

At least ten counts were recorded for this clonotype. DNA for the CDR3: TGTGCCAGCAGTTTAGGGTCCTATTCACCCCTCCACTTT. It translates to CASSLGSYSPLHF. V usage is TRBV27 and J usage is TRBJ1-6; D unresolved. This CDR3 is built from 13 residues. CDR1 and CDR2 (germline): MNHEY, SMNVEV (reference sequence). The germline V and J ends were trimmed by 2 bases and 8 bases, with 7 bases remaining between them.

Comment on this clonotype: A read error may account for a junction end that differs from germline. V gene TRBV9 combines with J gene TRBJ2-7, with TRBD1 matching over 7 bases. In germline, CDR1 is SGDLS, CDR2 YYNGEE. This CDR3 has 14 amino acids. DNA for the CDR3: TGTGCTAGCAGCGTAGGCGACAGGGCCTACGAGCAGTACTTC. Translated, it gives CASSVGDRAYEQYF.

In its sample, this clonotype was seen a few times. This chain uses TRBV12-3 or TRBV12-4 with TRBJ1-2; the match to TRBD1 covers 8 bases. J lost 14 bases, V lost 1 base, and 9 bases had no gene match. CDR3 length: 13 residues. CDR3 amino acids: CASSLGGQEAITF. Written as DNA, the CDR3 is TGTGCCAGCAGTTTAGGGGGACAGGAGGCGATTACCTTC.

The V call is TRBV19, the J call TRBJ2-3; 8 positions match TRBD2. After removal of 3 bases from V and 4 bases from J, the junction contained 3 bases not matched to a gene. The CDR3 totals 14 residues. Looked up from germline, CDR1 is LNHDA and CDR2 is SQIVND (reference sequence). The DNA for the CDR3 is TGTGCCAGTAGTATCAGCGGGGGTGCAGATACGCAGTATTTT. Translated, it gives CASSISGGADTQYF.

V usage is TRBV12-3 or TRBV12-4 and J usage is TRBJ1-4; D may be TRBD1 (5 bases). The V end was cut by 5 bases, the J end by 7 bases, with 14 bases between. The CDR3 loop spans 14 amino acids. CDR3 DNA sequence: TGTGCCAGCAGTGCGACAGCAGTACGTGAAAAACTGTTTTTT. Residues: CASSATAVREKLFF.

This clonotype was seen many times. The chain employs TRBV12-3 or TRBV12-4 and TRBJ1-1; D gene ambiguous. V was trimmed by 7 bases and J by 5 bases, leaving 11 bases between them. There are 12 residues in the CDR3. The CDR3 reads CASTLGGTEAFF. The CDR3 region has the DNA TGTGCCAGCACCCTGGGAGGGACTGAAGCTTTCTTT.

The chain combines TRBV7-9 with TRBJ1-2; no definite D call. The CDR3 length is 13 residues. V dropped 5 bases and J dropped 8 bases, with 15 bases sitting between them. The germline CDR1 and CDR2 sequences are SEHNR and FQNEAQ (reference sequence). Written as DNA, the CDR3 is TGTGCCAGCAGCCCCCGGTTCGCGGAAGGCTACACCTTC. This translates into CASSPRFAEGYTF.

The chain is built from TRBV15 and TRBJ2-5; D unclear. The germline V gene encodes CDR1 LNHNV and CDR2 YYDKDF (reference sequence). The CDR3 runs 13 residues. V shed 6 bases and J shed 6 bases, with 14 bases lying between them. The CDR3: CATRVISGQTQYF. The DNA for the CDR3 is TGTGCCACCAGGGTGATTAGTGGGCAGACCCAGTACTTC.

The CDR3 reads CASSLDGGAVKTQYF. For the CDR3, the DNA is TGTGCCAGCAGCTTAGACGGGGGCGCTGTAAAGACCCAGTACTTC. The chain recombines TRBV7-2 with TRBJ2-5; the D call may be TRBD1 or TRBD2 (6 bases each). CDR1 and CDR2 (germline): SGHTA, FQGNSA. This CDR3 is 15 amino acids long. V was shortened by 1 base and J by 6 bases, with 15 bases between the two germline ends.

V is TRBV10-3 and J is TRBJ2-7; D is tentatively TRBD1 or TRBD2 (5 bases each). Deletions cut 6 bases from V and 7 bases from J, with 13 bases between. CDR3 size: 12 residues. Per germline, CDR1 ENHRY and CDR2 SYGVKD. CDR3 sequence: CAIREEGEEQYF. DNA of the CDR3: TGTGCCATCAGGGAGGAAGGGGAAGAGCAGTACTTC.

This clonotype has ten or more counts. V is TRBV25-1 and J is TRBJ2-2; 7 positions agree with TRBD1. With V trimmed by 3 bases and J by 2 bases, 6 bases remained unmatched. Germline assignment: CDR1 MGHDK and CDR2 SYGVNS. The CDR3 totals 16 residues. CDR3 sequence: CASSDDRVANTGELFF. CDR3 DNA: TGTGCCAGCAGTGATGACAGGGTTGCCAACACCGGGGAGCTGTTTTTT.

The sample holds many counts of this clonotype. The chain joins TRBV6-5 to TRBJ1-6; possibly TRBD1 for D (6 bases). Germline V gene lookup returns CDR1 MNHEY and CDR2 SVGAGI. The length of the CDR3 is 14 residues. Deletions cut 6 bases from V and 8 bases from J, with 14 bases between. CDR3 sequence (DNA): TGTGCCAGCAGCCCCCAGGGGCTGGATTCACCCCTCCACTTT. Translated: CASSPQGLDSPLHF.

The chain employs TRBV12-3 or TRBV12-4 and TRBJ2-3; 10 bases agree with TRBD2. Trimming removed 6 bases from V and 11 bases from J; junction bases left unmatched: 14. The CDR3 runs to 15 residues. CDR3 region: CASSRRTSGDNEQYF. The CDR3 DNA is TGTGCCAGCAGCAGAAGGACTAGCGGCGACAATGAGCAGTATTTT.

Worth noting for this clonotype: The junction departs from germline at one end; a sequencing error may be responsible. The V and J genes are TRBV24-1 and TRBJ2-6; 7 nucleotides line up with TRBD2. The CDR3 has 16 residues. CDR1 is KGHDR, CDR2 SFDVKD, per germline. The CDR3 loop is CATSGGGLSGANVLTF. The CDR3 nucleotides read TGTGCCACCAGTGGGGGGGGACTATCTGGGGCCAACGTCCTGACCTTC.